The 22 T cell receptor beta chains in this list originate from one sample, sequenced in a study of blood T cell repertoires in COVID-19. Sequenced by immunoSEQ multiplex PCR; TCRdb stores in-frame clones only, minus some. This sample has 140,000 or so clones, with almost 85% found just once. Sequences were obtained from PBMCs or T cells enriched from blood (not recorded which). These receptor sequences come from a woman between 45 and 65 years old with acute COVID-19.

J is TRBJ1-2 and V is TRBV2, with 9 bases matching TRBD1. CDR1 is SNHLY and CDR2 is FYNNEI in the germline V gene. The CDR3 runs to 13 residues. J was trimmed by 4 bases and V by 6 bases; bases with no gene match: 3. CDR3 bases: TGTGCCAGCAGCCCGGACAGGGGCTATGGCTACACCTTC. Translating gives CASSPDRGYGYTF.

The sample holds many counts of this clone. The CDR3 is CASSPNPAGELFF. For the CDR3, the DNA is TGTGCCAGCTCACCAAACCCGGCCGGGGAGCTGTTTTTT. The J gene is TRBJ2-2, the V gene TRBV18; D is uncertain. Between the trimmed V and J ends, which lost 2 bases and 6 bases, there was a span of 7 bases. The length of the CDR3 is 13 residues. Germline CDR1 and CDR2: KGHSH and LQKENI. Combining the CDR3 with reference TRBV18 and TRBJ2-2 gives the whole variable domain NAGVMQNPRHLVRRRGQEARLRCSPMKGHSHVYWYRQLPEEGLKFMVYLQKENIIDESGMPKERFSAEFPKEGPSILRIQQVVRGDSAAYFCASSPNPAGELFFGEGSRLTVL.

The CDR3 region has the DNA TGTGCCAGCAGCTTACGGCGGCCCAACTATGGCTACACCTTC. Translated, it gives CASSLRRPNYGYTF. The chain couples TRBV13 to TRBJ1-2; no reliable D call. CDR1 and CDR2 from the germline V gene are PRHDT and FYEKMQ (reference sequence). This CDR3 comprises 14 residues. V shed 2 bases and J shed 2 bases, with 9 bases lying between them.

V gene TRBV11-2 combines with J gene TRBJ2-5; 9 nucleotides agree with TRBD2. Germline trimming cut 4 bases from V and 4 bases from J; bases unmatched to any gene: 1. The germline CDR1 and CDR2 sequences are SGHAT and FQNNGV. There are 13 residues in the CDR3. The CDR3 nucleotides are TGTGCCAGCAGCTCGGGACTAGCAGAGACCCAGTACTTC. Encoded protein: CASSSGLAETQYF.

This clone was seen a single time. The rearrangement joins TRBV9 to TRBJ2-1; TRBD1 aligns across 7 bases. CDR1 is SGDLS and CDR2 is YYNGEE in the germline V gene. The CDR3 is 21 residues long. With V trimmed by 0 bases and J by 4 bases, 22 bases remained unmatched. The CDR3 is CASSVVGMTRVVGGKYNEQFF. Here the CDR3 DNA reads TGTGCCAGCAGCGTAGTAGGGATGACGAGGGTAGTAGGGGGCAAATACAATGAGCAGTTCTTC.

The chain couples TRBV5-8 to TRBJ2-5, with a weak D call TRBD1 (5 bases). Trimming took 3 bases from V and 5 from J, leaving 14 bases between them. Germline loops: CDR1 SGHTS, CDR2 YDEGEE. The CDR3 is made up of 14 amino acids. CDR3 DNA: TGTGCCAGCAGCTCTCGTCAGGGCCAGGAGACCCAGTACTTC. This codes for CASSSRQGQETQYF.

V is TRBV11-2 and J is TRBJ2-7; the match to TRBD2 covers 7 bases. The CDR3 is 12 amino acids. The germline V gene has CDR1 SGHAT and CDR2 FQNNGV. In DNA, the CDR3 is TGTGCAAGCCGGGGGGAGGGCTACGAGCAGTACTTC. It codes for CASRGEGYEQYF.

A few counts support this clone. CDR3: CASSQDSHSETSYEQYF. CDR3 DNA: TGTGCCAGCAGCCAAGATAGCCACTCCGAGACTTCCTACGAGCAGTACTTC. V and J are TRBV3-1 (or the pseudogene TRBV3-2) and TRBJ2-7, with D hard to call. This CDR3 has 17 residues. Trimming left V 0 bases short and J 1 base short, with 16 bases between. Germline V gene lookup returns CDR1 LGHDT and CDR2 YNNKEL (reference sequence).

The chain employs TRBV5-6 and TRBJ2-3; TRBD2 matches at 11 bases. V shed 0 bases, J shed 2 bases, and the junction held 2 bases outside the gene matches. Germline loops: CDR1 SGHDT, CDR2 YYEEEE. The CDR3 has 16 amino acids. CDR3 amino acids: CASSLVSGRVTDTQYF. Written as DNA, the CDR3 is TGTGCCAGCAGCTTGGTTAGCGGGAGGGTCACAGATACGCAGTATTTT.

The CDR3 DNA follows: TGCGCCAGCAGCACGCCGGAGGGGCCCCAAGAGACCCAGTACTTC. It encodes CASSTPEGPQETQYF. This rearrangement joins TRBV5-1 to TRBJ2-5; tentatively, D is TRBD2 (6 bases). CDR1 is SGHRS and CDR2 is YFSETQ in the germline V gene. The CDR3 contains 15 residues. The V end was cut by 4 bases, the J end by 1 base, with 14 bases between. Based on the CDR3 plus reference TRBV5-1 and TRBJ2-5, the full variable domain is KAGVTQTPRYLIKTRGQQVTLSCSPISGHRSVSWYQQTPGQGLQFLFEYFSETQRNKGNFPGRFSGRQFSNSRSEMNVSTLELGDSALYLCASSTPEGPQETQYFGPGTRLLVL.

V and J are TRBV3-1 (or the pseudogene TRBV3-2) and TRBJ2-2; TRBD2 agrees at 7 bases. J gave up 5 bases and V 4 bases, and 7 bases lay outside the gene matches. Germline V gene data show CDR1 as LGHDT and CDR2 as YNNKEL (reference sequence). This CDR3 is 15 amino acids long. The chain's CDR3 is CASSPVGRGTGELFF. CDR3 bases: TGTGCCAGCAGCCCCGTGGGGCGGGGGACCGGGGAGCTGTTTTTT.

This clone was counted a single time. V is TRBV2 and J is TRBJ1-2; TRBD1 aligns across 8 bases. Germline V gene sequence: CDR1 SNHLY, CDR2 FYNNEI. J lost 3 bases, V lost 4 bases, and 7 bases had no gene match. This CDR3 comprises 15 residues. As DNA, the CDR3 is TGTGCCAGCAGTGGGCTAACGGGACAGGACTATGGCTACACCTTC. Translated: CASSGLTGQDYGYTF.

CDR3 in amino acids: CASSPTLRGPYEQYF. As DNA, the CDR3 is TGTGCCAGCAGTCCGACCTTACGCGGGCCCTACGAGCAGTACTTC. V and J are TRBV6-5 and TRBJ2-7, with D perhaps TRBD2 (5 bases). Germline lookup yields CDR1 MNHEY and CDR2 SVGAGI. This CDR3 has 15 residues. The V and J ends lost 5 bases and 2 bases respectively, with 16 bases between them.

The chain's CDR3 is CASSPNSGTLYNEQFF. The CDR3 nucleotides are TGTGCCAGCAGCCCAAACAGCGGGACGCTATACAATGAGCAGTTCTTC. V usage is TRBV7-2 and J usage is TRBJ2-1, with 7 bases aligning to TRBD2. The V gene end was trimmed by 5 bases and the J gene end by 4 bases; junction bases not matched to a gene: 11. This CDR3 is built from 16 residues. From germline, CDR1 is SGHTA and CDR2 FQGNSA.

The J gene is TRBJ1-6, the V gene TRBV4-1, with a weak D call TRBD1 (5 bases). V lost 0 bases to trimming and J lost 7 bases, with 19 bases between them. Germline assignment: CDR1 MGHRA and CDR2 YSYEKL. The CDR3 contains 18 residues. Written as DNA, the CDR3 is TGCGCCAGCAGCCAAGAAGGTTGGGCAGCGGGGGGGAATTCACCCCTCCACTTT. It yields the protein CASSQEGWAAGGNSPLHF.

The gene calls are TRBV7-2 and TRBJ1-1; possibly TRBD1 for D (5 bases). Germline-derived CDR1 and CDR2 are SGHTA and FQGNSA. The CDR3 spans 16 residues. The germline V and J ends were trimmed by 6 bases and 5 bases, with 22 bases remaining between them. The CDR3 region has the DNA TGTGCCAGCAGTTTACACGGGGCCCGGGCGGGAACTGAAGCTTTCTTT. Its translation: CASSLHGARAGTEAFF.

This chain connects TRBV5-4 to TRBJ1-3; 8 positions match TRBD1. CDR1 is SGHNT, CDR2 YYREEE, per germline (reference sequence). Losses at the gene ends were 0 bases for V and 9 bases for J; bases not matched to a gene: 8. The length of the CDR3 is 15 residues. This CDR3 reads CASSLGQGPGGTIYF. The CDR3 DNA is TGTGCCAGCAGCTTGGGACAGGGGCCTGGGGGCACCATATATTTT. Based on the CDR3 plus reference TRBV5-4 and TRBJ1-3, the full variable domain is ETGVTQSPTHLIKTRGQQVTLRCSSQSGHNTVSWYQQALGQGPQFIFQYYREEENGRGNFPPRFSGLQFPNYSSELNVNALELDDSALYLCASSLGQGPGGTIYFGEGSWLTVV.

V gene TRBV6-5 combines with J gene TRBJ2-5, with D possibly being TRBD2 (6 bases). The V end was cut by 0 bases, the J end by 4 bases, with 12 bases between. The CDR3 has 15 amino acids. CDR1 is MNHEY, CDR2 SVGAGI, per germline. The CDR3: CASSYSDGGRETQYF. The DNA of the CDR3 is TGTGCCAGCAGTTACTCCGACGGGGGTAGAGAGACCCAGTACTTC.

There are a few counts of this clone. The chain combines TRBV25-1 with TRBJ1-3, with 7 bases that match TRBD1. CDR1 and CDR2 from the germline V gene are MGHDK and SYGVNS. V dropped 6 bases and J dropped 4; count of bases not matched to a gene: 9. This CDR3 is 15 amino acids long. CDR3 in amino acids: CASSQGGIGGNTIYF. As DNA, the CDR3 is TGTGCCAGCAGCCAAGGGGGCATAGGGGGAAACACCATATATTTT.

The chain is built from TRBV29-1 and TRBJ1-2; D might be TRBD1 (6 bases). The CDR3 totals 11 residues. Germline CDR1 is SQVTM and CDR2 is ANQGSEA. The V end lost 6 bases, the J end lost 5 bases, and 10 bases lay between the germline ends. The CDR3 spells CSVGQGYGYTF. As DNA, the CDR3 is TGCAGCGTGGGACAAGGGTATGGCTACACCTTC.

The chain joins TRBV10-3 to TRBJ1-4, with D unclear. Germline CDR1 reads ENHRY; CDR2 reads SYGVKD. V was shortened by 7 bases and J by 4 bases, with 10 bases between the two germline ends. CDR3 length: 13 amino acids. CDR3 sequence: CAITSRVNEKLFF. Written as DNA, the CDR3 is TGTGCCATCACGTCCCGGGTTAATGAAAAACTGTTTTTT.

The CDR3 nucleotides are TGTGCCAGCAGCTTACAAGAGGTCAAAAACATTCAGTACTTC. Its protein is CASSLQEVKNIQYF. V usage is TRBV7-2 and J usage is TRBJ2-4; no clear D. Germline assignment: CDR1 SGHTA and CDR2 FQGNSA. The CDR3 sequence is 14 residues long. Trimming stripped 2 bases from V and 3 bases from J, with 8 bases between. Full variable domain (remainder filled in from reference TRBV7-2 and TRBJ2-4): GAGVSQSPSNKVTEKGKDVELRCDPISGHTALYWYRQSLGQGLEFLIYFQGNSAPDKSGLPSDRFSAERTGGSVSTLTIQRTQQEDSAVYLCASSLQEVKNIQYFGAGTRLSVL.